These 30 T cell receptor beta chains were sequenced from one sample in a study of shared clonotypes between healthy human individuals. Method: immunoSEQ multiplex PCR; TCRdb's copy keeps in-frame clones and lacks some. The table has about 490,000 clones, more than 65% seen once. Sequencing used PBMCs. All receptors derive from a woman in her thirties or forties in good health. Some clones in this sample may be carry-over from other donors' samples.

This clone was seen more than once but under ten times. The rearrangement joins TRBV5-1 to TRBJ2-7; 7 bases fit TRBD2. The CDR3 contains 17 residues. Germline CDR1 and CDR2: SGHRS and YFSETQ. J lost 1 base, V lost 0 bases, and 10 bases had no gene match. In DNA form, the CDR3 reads TGCGCCAGCAGCTTGGCCATAGGTAGGGGACTATCCTACGAGCAGTACTTC. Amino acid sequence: CASSLAIGRGLSYEQYF.

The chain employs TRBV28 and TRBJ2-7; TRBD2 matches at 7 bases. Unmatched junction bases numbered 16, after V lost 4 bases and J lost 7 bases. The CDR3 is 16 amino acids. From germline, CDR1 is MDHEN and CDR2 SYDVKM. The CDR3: CASSSPASGASLEQYF. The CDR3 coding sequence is TGTGCCAGCAGTTCCCCGGCAAGCGGGGCCTCCCTTGAGCAGTACTTC.

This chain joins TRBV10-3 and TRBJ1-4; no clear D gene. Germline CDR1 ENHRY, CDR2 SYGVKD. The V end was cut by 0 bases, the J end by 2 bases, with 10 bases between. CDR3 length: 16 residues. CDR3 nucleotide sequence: TGTGCCATCAGTGAGTCCCTGCAGAATACTAATGAAAAACTGTTTTTT. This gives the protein CAISESLQNTNEKLFF.

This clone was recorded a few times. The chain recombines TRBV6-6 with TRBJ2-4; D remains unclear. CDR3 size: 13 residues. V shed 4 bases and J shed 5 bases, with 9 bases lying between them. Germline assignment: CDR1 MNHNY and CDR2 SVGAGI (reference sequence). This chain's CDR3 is CASSLPAENIQYF. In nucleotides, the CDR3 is TGTGCCAGCAGTTTGCCGGCCGAAAACATTCAGTACTTC.

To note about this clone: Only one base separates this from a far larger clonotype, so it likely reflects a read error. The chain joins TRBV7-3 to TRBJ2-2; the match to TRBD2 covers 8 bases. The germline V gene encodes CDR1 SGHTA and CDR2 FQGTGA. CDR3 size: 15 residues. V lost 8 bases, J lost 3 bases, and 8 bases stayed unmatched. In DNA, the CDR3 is TGTGCCAGCGGTCAAAGCGGGAGAGACACCGGGGAGCTGTTTTTT. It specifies CASGQSGRDTGELFF.

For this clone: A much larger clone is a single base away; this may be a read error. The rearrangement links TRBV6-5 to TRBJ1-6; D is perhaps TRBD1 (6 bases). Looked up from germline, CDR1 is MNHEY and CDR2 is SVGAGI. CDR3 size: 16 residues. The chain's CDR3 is CASSYSGDIRGSPIHF. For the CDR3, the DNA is TGTGCCAGCAGTTACTCGGGGGACATAAGGGGATCACCCATCCACTTT.

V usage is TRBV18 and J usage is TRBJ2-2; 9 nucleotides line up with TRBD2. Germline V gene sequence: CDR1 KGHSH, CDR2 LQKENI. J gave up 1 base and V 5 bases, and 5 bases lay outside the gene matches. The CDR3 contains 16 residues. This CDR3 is CASSVIAGENTGELFF. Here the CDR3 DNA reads TGTGCCAGCTCAGTTATAGCGGGAGAGAACACCGGGGAGCTGTTTTTT.

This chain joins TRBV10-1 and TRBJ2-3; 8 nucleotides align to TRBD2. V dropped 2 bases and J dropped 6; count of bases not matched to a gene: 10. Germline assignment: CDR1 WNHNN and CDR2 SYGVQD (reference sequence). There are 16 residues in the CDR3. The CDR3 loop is CASSEASGSTVDTQYF. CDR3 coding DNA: TGCGCCAGCAGTGAGGCCAGCGGGAGTACGGTTGATACGCAGTATTTT.

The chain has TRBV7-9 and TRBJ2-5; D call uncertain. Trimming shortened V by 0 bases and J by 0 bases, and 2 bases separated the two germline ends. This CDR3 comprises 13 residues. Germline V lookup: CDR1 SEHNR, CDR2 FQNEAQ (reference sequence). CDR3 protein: CASSLAHQETQYF. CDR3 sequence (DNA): TGTGCCAGCAGCTTAGCCCACCAAGAGACCCAGTACTTC.

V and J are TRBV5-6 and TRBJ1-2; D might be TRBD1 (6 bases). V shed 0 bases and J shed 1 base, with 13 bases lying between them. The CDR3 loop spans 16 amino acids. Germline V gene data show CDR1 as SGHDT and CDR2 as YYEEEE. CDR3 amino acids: CASSLGSGADNYGYTF. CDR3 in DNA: TGTGCCAGCAGCTTGGGTTCGGGGGCGGATAACTATGGCTACACCTTC.

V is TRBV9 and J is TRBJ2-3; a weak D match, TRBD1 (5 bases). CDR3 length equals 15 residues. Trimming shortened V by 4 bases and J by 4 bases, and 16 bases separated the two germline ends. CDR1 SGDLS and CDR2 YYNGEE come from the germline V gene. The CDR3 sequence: CASSPTPRDADTQYF. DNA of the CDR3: TGTGCCAGCAGCCCAACCCCCAGGGATGCAGATACGCAGTATTTT.

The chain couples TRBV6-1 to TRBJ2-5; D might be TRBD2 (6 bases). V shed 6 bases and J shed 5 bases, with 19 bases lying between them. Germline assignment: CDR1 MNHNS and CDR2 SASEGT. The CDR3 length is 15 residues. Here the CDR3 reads CASSREIQGWETQYF. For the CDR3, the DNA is TGTGCCAGCAGCCGGGAGATTCAGGGCTGGGAGACCCAGTACTTC.

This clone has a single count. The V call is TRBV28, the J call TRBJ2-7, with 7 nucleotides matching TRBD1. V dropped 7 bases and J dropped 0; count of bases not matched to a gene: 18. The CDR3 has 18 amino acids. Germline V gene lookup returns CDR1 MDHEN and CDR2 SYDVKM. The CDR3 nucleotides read TGTGCCAGCAACACACAGGGGATATTCAGCGCCCCCTCCTACGAGCAGTACTTC. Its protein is CASNTQGIFSAPSYEQYF.

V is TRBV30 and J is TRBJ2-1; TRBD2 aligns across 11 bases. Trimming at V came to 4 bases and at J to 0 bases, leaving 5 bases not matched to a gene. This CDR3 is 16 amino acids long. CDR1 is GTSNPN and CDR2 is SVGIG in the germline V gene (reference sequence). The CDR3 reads CAWMSGLAGSYNEQFF. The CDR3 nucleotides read TGTGCCTGGATGTCCGGACTAGCGGGCTCCTACAATGAGCAGTTCTTC.

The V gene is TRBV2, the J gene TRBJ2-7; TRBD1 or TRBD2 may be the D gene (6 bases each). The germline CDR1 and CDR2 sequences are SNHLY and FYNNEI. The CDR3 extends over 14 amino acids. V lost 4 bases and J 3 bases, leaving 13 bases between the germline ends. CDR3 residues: CASSGLRGVYEQYF. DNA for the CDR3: TGTGCCAGCAGTGGGCTAAGGGGGGTCTACGAGCAGTACTTC.

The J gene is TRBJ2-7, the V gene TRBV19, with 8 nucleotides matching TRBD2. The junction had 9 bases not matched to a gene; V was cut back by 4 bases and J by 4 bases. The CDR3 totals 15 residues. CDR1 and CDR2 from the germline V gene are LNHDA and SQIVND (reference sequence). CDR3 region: CASSTKAGEAYEQYF. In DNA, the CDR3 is TGTGCCAGTAGTACCAAAGCGGGAGAAGCGTACGAGCAGTACTTC.

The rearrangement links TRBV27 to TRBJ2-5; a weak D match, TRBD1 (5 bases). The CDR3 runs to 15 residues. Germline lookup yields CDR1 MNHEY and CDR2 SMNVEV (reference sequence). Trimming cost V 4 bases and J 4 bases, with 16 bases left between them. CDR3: CASSSGSTRRETQYF. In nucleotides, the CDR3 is TGTGCCAGCAGTTCAGGGTCCACTCGGCGAGAGACCCAGTACTTC.

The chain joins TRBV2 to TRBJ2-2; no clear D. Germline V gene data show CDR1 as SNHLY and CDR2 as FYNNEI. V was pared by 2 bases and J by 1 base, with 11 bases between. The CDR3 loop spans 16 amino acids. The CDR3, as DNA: TGTGCCAGCAGTGAATCACCTTCTGGGAACACCGGGGAGCTGTTTTTT. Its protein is CASSESPSGNTGELFF.

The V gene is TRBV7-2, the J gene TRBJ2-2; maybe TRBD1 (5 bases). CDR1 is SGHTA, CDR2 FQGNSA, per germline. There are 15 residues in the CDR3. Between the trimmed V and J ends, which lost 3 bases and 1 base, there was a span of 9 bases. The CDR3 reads CASSFAGLNTGELFF. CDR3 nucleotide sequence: TGTGCCAGCAGCTTTGCAGGGTTGAACACCGGGGAGCTGTTTTTT.

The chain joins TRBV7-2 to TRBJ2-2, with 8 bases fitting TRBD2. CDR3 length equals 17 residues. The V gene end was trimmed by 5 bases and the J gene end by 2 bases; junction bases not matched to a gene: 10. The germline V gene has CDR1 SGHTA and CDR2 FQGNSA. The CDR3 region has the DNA TGTGCCAGCAGCCCCCACGTAGCGGGAATTAACACCGGGGAGCTGTTTTTT. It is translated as CASSPHVAGINTGELFF.

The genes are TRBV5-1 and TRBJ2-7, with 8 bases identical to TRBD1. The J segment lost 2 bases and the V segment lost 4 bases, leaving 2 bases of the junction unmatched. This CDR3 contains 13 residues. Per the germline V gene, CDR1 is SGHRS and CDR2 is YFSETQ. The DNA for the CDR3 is TGCGCCAGCAGCCCACAGGGGGCCTACGAGCAGTACTTC. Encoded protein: CASSPQGAYEQYF. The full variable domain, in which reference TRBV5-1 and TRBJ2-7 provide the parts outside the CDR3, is KAGVTQTPRYLIKTRGQQVTLSCSPISGHRSVSWYQQTPGQGLQFLFEYFSETQRNKGNFPGRFSGRQFSNSRSEMNVSTLELGDSALYLCASSPQGAYEQYFGPGTRLTVT.

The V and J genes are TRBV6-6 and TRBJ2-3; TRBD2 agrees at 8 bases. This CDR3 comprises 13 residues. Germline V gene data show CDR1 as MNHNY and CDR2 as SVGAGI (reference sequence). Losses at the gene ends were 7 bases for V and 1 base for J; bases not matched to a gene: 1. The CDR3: CASMTSGTDTQYF. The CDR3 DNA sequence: TGTGCCAGCATGACTAGCGGCACAGATACGCAGTATTTT.

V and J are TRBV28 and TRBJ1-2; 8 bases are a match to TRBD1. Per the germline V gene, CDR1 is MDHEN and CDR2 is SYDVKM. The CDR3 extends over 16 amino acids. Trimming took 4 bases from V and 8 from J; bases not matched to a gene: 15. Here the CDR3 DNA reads TGTGCCAGCAGTTCGGCAGGGGGCGAGAGTTTGTACGGCTACACCTTC. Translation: CASSSAGGESLYGYTF.

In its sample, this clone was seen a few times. The CDR3 DNA is TGCAGCGTCGGGAACGACAGGGCAGATACGCAGTATTTT. Residues: CSVGNDRADTQYF. The V and J genes are TRBV29-1 and TRBJ2-3, with 7 bases lining up with TRBD1. The ends lost 6 bases at V and 4 bases at J; junction bases unmatched: 7. The germline V gene has CDR1 SQVTM and CDR2 ANQGSEA. The CDR3 consists of 13 residues.

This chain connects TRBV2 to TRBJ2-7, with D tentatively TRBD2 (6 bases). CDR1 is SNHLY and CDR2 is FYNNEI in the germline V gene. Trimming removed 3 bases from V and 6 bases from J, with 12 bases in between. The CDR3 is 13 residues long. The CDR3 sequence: CASSEYGGTEQYF. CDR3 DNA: TGTGCCAGCAGTGAGTATGGGGGGACCGAGCAGTACTTC. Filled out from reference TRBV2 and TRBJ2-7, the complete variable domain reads EPEVTQTPSHQVTQMGQEVILRCVPISNHLYFYWYRQILGQKVEFLVSFYNNEISEKSEIFDDQFSVERPDGSNFTLKIRSTKLEDSAMYFCASSEYGGTEQYFGPGTRLTVT.

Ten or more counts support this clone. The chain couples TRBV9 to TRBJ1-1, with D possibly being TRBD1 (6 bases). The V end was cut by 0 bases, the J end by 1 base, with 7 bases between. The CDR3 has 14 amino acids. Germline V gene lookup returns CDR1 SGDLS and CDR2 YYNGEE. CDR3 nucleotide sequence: TGTGCCAGCAGCGTAGGGACAGCGAACACTGAAGCTTTCTTT. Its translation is CASSVGTANTEAFF.

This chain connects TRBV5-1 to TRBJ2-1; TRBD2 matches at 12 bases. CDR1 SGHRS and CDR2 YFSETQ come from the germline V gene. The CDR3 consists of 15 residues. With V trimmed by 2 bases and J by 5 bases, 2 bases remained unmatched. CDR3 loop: CASSLSSGRDNEQFF. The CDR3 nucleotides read TGCGCCAGCAGCTTATCTAGCGGGAGGGACAATGAGCAGTTCTTC.

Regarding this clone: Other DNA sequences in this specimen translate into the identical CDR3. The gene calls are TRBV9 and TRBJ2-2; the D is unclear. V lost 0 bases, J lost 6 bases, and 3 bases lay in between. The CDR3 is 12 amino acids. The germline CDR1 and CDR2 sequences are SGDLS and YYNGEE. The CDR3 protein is CASSVEPGELFF. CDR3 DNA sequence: TGTGCCAGCAGCGTAGAACCCGGGGAGCTGTTTTTT. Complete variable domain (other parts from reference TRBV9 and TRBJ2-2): DSGVTQTPKHLITATGQRVTLRCSPRSGDLSVYWYQQSLDQGLQFLIQYYNGEERAKGNILERFSAQQFPDLHSELNLSSLELGDSALYFCASSVEPGELFFGEGSRLTVL.

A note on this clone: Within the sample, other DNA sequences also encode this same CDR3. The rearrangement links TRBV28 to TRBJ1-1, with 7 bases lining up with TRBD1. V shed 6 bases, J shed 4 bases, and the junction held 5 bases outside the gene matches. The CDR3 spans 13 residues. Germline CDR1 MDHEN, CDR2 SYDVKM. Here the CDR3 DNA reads TGTGCCAGCAGCCTAACAGGGGTCACTGAAGCTTTCTTT. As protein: CASSLTGVTEAFF.

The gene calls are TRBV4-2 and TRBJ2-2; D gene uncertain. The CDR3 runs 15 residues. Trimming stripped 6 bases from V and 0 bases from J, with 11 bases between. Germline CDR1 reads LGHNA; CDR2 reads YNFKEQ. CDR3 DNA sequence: TGTGCCAGCAGTGAGGCGGAACCGAACACCGGGGAGCTGTTTTTT. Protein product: CASSEAEPNTGELFF.